The TCR beta chain under discussion was sequenced for a study of type 1 regulatory T cells. In the study overall: T-allo10 is an in vitro-generated, Tr1-enriched CD4 T cell product specific for alloantigen.

The V end was cut by 5 bases, the J end by 7 bases, with 20 bases between. The CDR3 is 15 residues long. From germline, CDR1 is SEHNR and CDR2 FQNEAQ (reference sequence). TCRdb fed the reads into MiXCR, producing one record per CDR3 protein. This sample has about 60,000 distinct CDR3 sequences, with just under 50% found just once. To note about this clonotype: The antigen is undetermined.

Findings and limits, study-wide: Tr1 cells had a more restricted TCR repertoire than non-Tr1 cells.

The V and J genes are TRBV7-9 and TRBJ1-2; D call uncertain. Sequencing was carried out using cultured non-Tr1 T cells, either the whole culture or a sorted T cell fraction (not recorded which). The sequence derives from a human donor in good health. The CDR3 sequence is CASSLLGGSQLGYTF. The CDR3 region has the DNA TGTGCCAGCAGCCTTCTGGGCGGCAGCCAGCTTGGCTACACCTTC.